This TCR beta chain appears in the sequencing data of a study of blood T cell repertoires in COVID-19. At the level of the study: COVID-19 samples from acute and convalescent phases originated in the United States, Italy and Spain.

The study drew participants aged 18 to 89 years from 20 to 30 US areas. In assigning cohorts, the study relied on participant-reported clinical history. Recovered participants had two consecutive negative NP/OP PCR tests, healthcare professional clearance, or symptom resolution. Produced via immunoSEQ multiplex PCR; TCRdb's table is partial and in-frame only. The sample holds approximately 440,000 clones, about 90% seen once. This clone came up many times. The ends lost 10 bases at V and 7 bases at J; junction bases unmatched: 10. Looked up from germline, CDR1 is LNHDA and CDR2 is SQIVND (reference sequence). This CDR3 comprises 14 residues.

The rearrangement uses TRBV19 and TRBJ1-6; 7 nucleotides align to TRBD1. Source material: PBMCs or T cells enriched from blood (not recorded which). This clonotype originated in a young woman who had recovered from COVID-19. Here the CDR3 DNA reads TGTGCCACCGGGGCAAGACAGGGAAATTCACCCCTCCACTTT. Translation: CATGARQGNSPLHF.